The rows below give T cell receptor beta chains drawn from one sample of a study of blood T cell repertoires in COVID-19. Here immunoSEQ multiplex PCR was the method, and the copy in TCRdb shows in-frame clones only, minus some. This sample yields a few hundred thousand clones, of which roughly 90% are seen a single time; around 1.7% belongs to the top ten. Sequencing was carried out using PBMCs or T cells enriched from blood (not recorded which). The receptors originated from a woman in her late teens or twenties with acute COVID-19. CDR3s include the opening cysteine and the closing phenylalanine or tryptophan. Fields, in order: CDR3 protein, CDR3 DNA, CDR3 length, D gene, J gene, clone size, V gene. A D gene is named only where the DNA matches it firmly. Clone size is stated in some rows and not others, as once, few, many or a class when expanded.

cdr3_aa: CATSDLPSMSTDTQYF; cdr3_nt: TGTGCCACCAGTGATTTACCCAGTATGAGCACAGATACGCAGTATTTT; cdr3_length: 16; d_call: NA; j_call: TRBJ2-3; clone_size: NA; v_call: TRBV24-1
cdr3_aa: CASSSNRRMLALFF; cdr3_nt: TGTGCCAGCAGTTCGAACAGGAGAATGTTGGCACTGTTTTTT; cdr3_length: 14; d_call: NA; j_call: TRBJ1-4; clone_size: NA; v_call: TRBV28
cdr3_aa: CASSARGLYEQFF; cdr3_nt: TGCGCCAGCAGTGCCAGGGGGCTTTATGAGCAGTTCTTC; cdr3_length: 13; d_call: TRBD1; j_call: TRBJ2-1; clone_size: NA; v_call: TRBV5-1
cdr3_aa: CSVRTGREKLFF; cdr3_nt: TGCAGCGTGCGGACAGGTCGTGAAAAACTGTTTTTT; cdr3_length: 12; d_call: TRBD1; j_call: TRBJ1-4; clone_size: NA; v_call: TRBV29-1
cdr3_aa: CASSPRGGGQAYGYTF; cdr3_nt: TGTGCCAGCAGCCCTCGGGGAGGGGGGCAAGCCTATGGCTACACCTTC; cdr3_length: 16; d_call: NA; j_call: TRBJ1-2; clone_size: NA; v_call: TRBV28
cdr3_aa: CASSLRLAGGTDTQYF; cdr3_nt: TGCGCCAGCAGCTTGAGACTAGCGGGAGGCACAGATACGCAGTATTTT; cdr3_length: 16; d_call: TRBD2; j_call: TRBJ2-3; clone_size: NA; v_call: TRBV5-1
cdr3_aa: CASSFYFASGRGTDTQYF; cdr3_nt: TGTGCCAGCAGCTTCTATTTCGCTAGCGGGAGGGGAACAGATACGCAGTATTTT; cdr3_length: 18; d_call: TRBD2; j_call: TRBJ2-3; clone_size: NA; v_call: TRBV7-2
cdr3_aa: CASSLGDRGRDTQYF; cdr3_nt: TGTGCCAGCAGCTTAGGGGACAGGGGGCGCGATACCCAGTACTTC; cdr3_length: 15; d_call: TRBD1; j_call: TRBJ2-5; clone_size: NA; v_call: TRBV7-9
cdr3_aa: CAWRGLPASYNEQFF; cdr3_nt: TGTGCCTGGAGAGGACTCCCCGCCTCCTACAATGAGCAGTTCTTC; cdr3_length: 15; d_call: NA; j_call: TRBJ2-1; clone_size: NA; v_call: TRBV30
cdr3_aa: CASSLLGQLTYEQYF; cdr3_nt: TGTGCCAGCAGCCTCCTCGGACAGTTGACCTACGAGCAGTACTTC; cdr3_length: 15; d_call: NA; j_call: TRBJ2-7; clone_size: NA; v_call: TRBV28
cdr3_aa: CASSPYPREGYTF; cdr3_nt: TGTGCCAGCAGTCCTTACCCTAGGGAGGGCTACACCTTC; cdr3_length: 13; d_call: NA; j_call: TRBJ1-2; clone_size: NA; v_call: TRBV12-3/TRBV12-4
cdr3_aa: CASGLVPDGTPSTDTQYF; cdr3_nt: TGTGCTAGTGGTTTGGTTCCGGACGGGACTCCTAGCACAGATACGCAGTATTTT; cdr3_length: 18; d_call: NA; j_call: TRBJ2-3; clone_size: few; v_call: TRBV12-5
cdr3_aa: CASSLADLAYEQYF; cdr3_nt: TGTGCCAGCAGCTTAGCGGACTTGGCCTACGAGCAGTACTTC; cdr3_length: 14; d_call: NA; j_call: TRBJ2-7; clone_size: NA; v_call: TRBV7-2
cdr3_aa: CASSLINYQPQHF; cdr3_nt: TGTGCCAGCAGTCTCATCAACTATCAGCCCCAGCATTTT; cdr3_length: 13; d_call: NA; j_call: TRBJ1-5; clone_size: NA; v_call: TRBV28
cdr3_aa: CASSLFSGTGAWRGNQPQHF; cdr3_nt: TGTGCCAGCAGTTTATTCTCCGGGACAGGGGCGTGGAGAGGCAATCAGCCCCAGCATTTT; cdr3_length: 20; d_call: TRBD1; j_call: TRBJ1-5; clone_size: NA; v_call: TRBV27
cdr3_aa: CASSRQGATEAFF; cdr3_nt: TGTGCCAGTAGTCGACAGGGGGCGACTGAAGCTTTCTTT; cdr3_length: 13; d_call: TRBD1; j_call: TRBJ1-1; clone_size: NA; v_call: TRBV19
cdr3_aa: CASSLPGTAEAFF; cdr3_nt: TGTGCCAGCAGTTTACCAGGGACAGCAGAAGCTTTCTTT; cdr3_length: 13; d_call: TRBD1; j_call: TRBJ1-1; clone_size: NA; v_call: TRBV28
cdr3_aa: CAWSHGTSGYNEQFF; cdr3_nt: TGTGCCTGGAGTCACGGGACTAGCGGGTACAATGAGCAGTTCTTC; cdr3_length: 15; d_call: TRBD2; j_call: TRBJ2-1; clone_size: few; v_call: TRBV30
cdr3_aa: CASSPGQGAMGELFF; cdr3_nt: TGTGCCAGCAGCCCGGGACAGGGGGCGATGGGGGAGCTGTTTTTT; cdr3_length: 15; d_call: TRBD1; j_call: TRBJ2-2; clone_size: NA; v_call: TRBV11-2
cdr3_aa: CASSPRTRAQDGYTF; cdr3_nt: TGTGCCAGCAGCCCCCGGACGAGGGCTCAGGATGGCTACACCTTC; cdr3_length: 15; d_call: NA; j_call: TRBJ1-2; clone_size: NA; v_call: TRBV7-9
cdr3_aa: CASRKAGGSLNEQFF; cdr3_nt: TGTGCCAGCAGAAAAGCGGGAGGTAGTTTAAATGAGCAGTTCTTC; cdr3_length: 15; d_call: TRBD2; j_call: TRBJ2-1; clone_size: NA; v_call: TRBV5-4
cdr3_aa: CASRLAGGPDTQYF; cdr3_nt: TGTGCCAGCAGACTAGCGGGAGGGCCAGATACGCAGTATTTT; cdr3_length: 14; d_call: TRBD2; j_call: TRBJ2-3; clone_size: NA; v_call: TRBV13
cdr3_aa: CASRRTGTSTSRQFF; cdr3_nt: TGTGCCAGCAGGAGGACCGGGACTAGTACTTCCCGGCAGTTCTTC; cdr3_length: 15; d_call: TRBD2; j_call: TRBJ2-1; clone_size: NA; v_call: TRBV5-6
cdr3_aa: CASSFGTSGVLSYEQYF; cdr3_nt: TGTGCCAGCAGCTTTGGGACTAGCGGGGTCTTGTCCTACGAGCAGTACTTC; cdr3_length: 17; d_call: TRBD2; j_call: TRBJ2-7; clone_size: NA; v_call: TRBV5-4
cdr3_aa: CASSYPIGGRAQYEQYF; cdr3_nt: TGTGCCAGCAGCTACCCTATCGGGGGGAGGGCCCAATACGAGCAGTACTTC; cdr3_length: 17; d_call: TRBD2; j_call: TRBJ2-7; clone_size: few; v_call: TRBV7-9
cdr3_aa: CASKRGAEETQYF; cdr3_nt: TGTGCCAGCAAACGGGGGGCCGAGGAGACCCAGTACTTC; cdr3_length: 13; d_call: NA; j_call: TRBJ2-5; clone_size: NA; v_call: TRBV13